This is a list of T cell receptor beta chains from one sample in a study of blood T cells in healthy people across ages. TCRdb itself ran the 5' RACE reads through MiXCR, one entry per CDR3 protein. The repertoire holds about 800,000 distinct CDR3 sequences, with around 25% as singletons. The same specimen was also included in a second study, on T cells of mothers and their children.

Sequenced: blood. The receptors originated from a boy younger than 18 in good health. The CDR3 runs from the conserved cysteine through the conserved F or W. D genes are given only for firm matches. Rows give clone size only sometimes, using once, few, many, or a class for an expanded clone.

clone size	V gene	D gene	J gene	CDR3 protein	CDR3 DNA
.	TRBV20-1	.	TRBJ2-5	CSAVGGRETQYF	TGCAGTGCTGTTGGGGGTCGGGAGACCCAGTACTTT
few	TRBV2	.	TRBJ2-1	CASKRLQTSYNEQFF	TGTGCCAGCAAACGTCTGCAAACATCCTACAATGAGCAGTTCTTC
.	TRBV28	.	TRBJ2-2	CASSLLGYTGELFF	TGTGCCAGCAGTTTATTAGGGTACACCGGGGAGCTGTTTTTT
few	TRBV29-1	.	TRBJ2-1	CSVDPPQGYNEQFF	TGCAGCGTCGACCCACCACAGGGTTACAATGAGCAGTTCTTC
.	TRBV6-4	.	TRBJ2-2	CASSEAFYTGELFF	TGTGCCAGCAGTGAAGCCTTTTACACCGGGGAGCTGTTTTTT
few	TRBV24-1	.	TRBJ2-3	CATSKRGTGGSDTQYF	TGTGCCACCAGTAAAAGGGGGACTGGGGGCTCAGATACGCAGTATTTT
few	TRBV20-1	TRBD2	TRBJ2-7	CSARGRGAGSNGAYEQYF	TGCAGTGCTAGAGGGAGAGGAGCGGGATCAAATGGCGCCTACGAGCAGTACTTC
few	TRBV4-3	TRBD1	TRBJ1-1	CASSQDSSGQGSNTEAFF	TGCGCCAGCAGCCAAGATTCATCGGGACAGGGGAGCAACACTGAAGCTTTCTTT
.	TRBV20-1	.	TRBJ1-5	CSARFEGSNQPQHF	TGCAGTGCTAGGTTTGAAGGTAGCAATCAGCCCCAGCATTTT
.	TRBV29-1	.	TRBJ2-7	CSVVGTGIDF	.
.	TRBV7-9	TRBD1	TRBJ2-7	CASSATGTAGYEQYF	TGTGCCAGCAGCGCCACCGGGACAGCTGGCTACGAGCAGTACTTC
.	TRBV5-1	.	TRBJ1-1	CASSLLQIEVHRNTEAFF	TGCGCCAGCAGCTTGCTGCAAATCGAGGTACACCGGAACACTGAAGCTTTCTTT
.	TRBV14	TRBD1	TRBJ2-3	CASSQVRTGGLTDTQYF	TGTGCCAGCAGCCAAGTAAGGACAGGGGGACTCACAGATACGCAGTATTTT
.	TRBV12-3/TRBV12-4	.	TRBJ2-2	CASSFSLEGGVLKNTGELFF	TGTGCCAGCAGTTTCTCCCTAGAGGGGGGGGTTCTAAAGAACACCGGGGAGCTGTTTTTT
few	TRBV5-1	.	TRBJ2-1	CASSRADTNNEQFF	TGCGCCAGCAGTAGGGCGGACACCAACAATGAGCAGTTCTTC
.	TRBV7-2	TRBD2	TRBJ2-7	CASSFRDYTYEQYF	TGTGCCAGCAGCTTCCGGGACTATACCTACGAGCAGTACTTC
.	TRBV4-3	TRBD2	TRBJ2-7	CASSQEISGSRSYEQYF	TGCGCCAGCAGCCAAGAAATTAGCGGGAGTCGCTCCTACGAGCAGTACTTC
.	TRBV12-3/TRBV12-4	TRBD1	TRBJ2-1	CASSLREGAKNEQFF	TGTGCCAGCAGTTTAAGAGAGGGGGCCAAAAATGAGCAGTTCTTC
.	TRBV6-1	.	TRBJ2-7	CASSERQVEQYF	TGTGCCAGCAGTGAAAGGCAGGTCGAGCAGTACTTC
.	TRBV28	TRBD2	TRBJ2-7	CASQAGISYEQYF	TGTGCCAGCCAAGCGGGGATCTCCTACGAGCAGTACTTC
few	TRBV3-1	.	TRBJ1-6	CASSQGFSPLHF	TGTGCCAGCAGCCAGGGGTTTTCACCCCTCCACTTT